The source of this T cell receptor (beta chain) is a study of blood T cell repertoires in COVID-19. Study background: COVID-19 samples collected from the United States, Italy and Spain covered acute and convalescent phases.

Assay used: immunoSEQ multiplex PCR; TCRdb lists only in-frame clones, some missing. The sample comprises around 150,000 clones, around 81% of which are singletons, and 6.2% rests with the top ten. This CDR3 has 19 amino acids. Germline CDR1 reads SGHRS; CDR2 reads YFSETQ. V gave up 0 bases and J gave up 3 bases; unmatched junction bases: 8. Participants were aged 18 to 89 years, lived in around 25 US areas, and enrolled virtually. Donors were grouped by their self-reported clinical history. Cohort 3 recovery required two negative PCRs, clearance, or symptom resolution. Material: PBMCs or T cells enriched from blood (not recorded which). The chain links TRBV5-1 to TRBJ2-2, with 13 bases matching TRBD2. This sequence was found in a woman in her thirties or forties who had recovered from COVID-19. Written as DNA, the CDR3 is TGCGCCAGCAGCTTGGGGGCTAGACTAGCGGGAGGACACACCGGGGAGCTGTTTTTT. Protein: CASSLGARLAGGHTGELFF. The whole variable domain, remainder taken from reference TRBV5-1 and TRBJ2-2, is KAGVTQTPRYLIKTRGQQVTLSCSPISGHRSVSWYQQTPGQGLQFLFEYFSETQRNKGNFPGRFSGRQFSNSRSEMNVSTLELGDSALYLCASSLGARLAGGHTGELFFGEGSRLTVL.